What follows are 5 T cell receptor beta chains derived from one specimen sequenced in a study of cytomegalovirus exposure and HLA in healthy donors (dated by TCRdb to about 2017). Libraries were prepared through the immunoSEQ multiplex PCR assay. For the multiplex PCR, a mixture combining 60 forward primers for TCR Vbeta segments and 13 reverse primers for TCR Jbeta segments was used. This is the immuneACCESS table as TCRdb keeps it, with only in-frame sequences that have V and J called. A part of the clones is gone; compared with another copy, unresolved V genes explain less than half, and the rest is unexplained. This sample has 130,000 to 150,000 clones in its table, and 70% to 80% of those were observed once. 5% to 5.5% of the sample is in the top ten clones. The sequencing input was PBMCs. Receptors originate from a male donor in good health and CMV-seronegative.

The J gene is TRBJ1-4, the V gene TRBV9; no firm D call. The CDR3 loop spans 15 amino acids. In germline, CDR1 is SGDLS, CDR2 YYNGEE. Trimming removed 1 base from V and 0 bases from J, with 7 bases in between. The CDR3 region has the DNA TGTGCCAGCAGCGTACAGGCTACAACTAATGAAAAACTGTTTTTT. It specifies CASSVQATTNEKLFF. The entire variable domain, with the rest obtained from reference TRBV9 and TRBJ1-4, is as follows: DSGVTQTPKHLITATGQRVTLRCSPRSGDLSVYWYQQSLDQGLQFLIQYYNGEERAKGNILERFSAQQFPDLHSELNLSSLELGDSALYFCASSVQATTNEKLFFGSGTQLSVL.

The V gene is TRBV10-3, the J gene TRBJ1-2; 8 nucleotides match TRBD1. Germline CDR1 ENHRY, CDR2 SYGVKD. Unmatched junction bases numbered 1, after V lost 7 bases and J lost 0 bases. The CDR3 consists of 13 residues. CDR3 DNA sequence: TGTGCCATCAAGACAGGGGCTAACTATGGCTACACCTTC. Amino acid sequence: CAIKTGANYGYTF.

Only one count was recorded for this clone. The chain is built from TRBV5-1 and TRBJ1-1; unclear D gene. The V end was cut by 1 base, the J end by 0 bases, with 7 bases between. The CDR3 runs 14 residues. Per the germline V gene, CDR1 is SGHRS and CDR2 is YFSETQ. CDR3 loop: CASSLYNMNTEAFF. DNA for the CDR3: TGCGCCAGCAGCTTGTACAACATGAACACTGAAGCTTTCTTT.

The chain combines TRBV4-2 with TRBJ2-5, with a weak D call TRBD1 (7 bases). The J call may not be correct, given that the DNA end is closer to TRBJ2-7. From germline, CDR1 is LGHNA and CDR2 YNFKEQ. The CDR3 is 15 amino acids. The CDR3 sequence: CASSLQGGVSYEQYF. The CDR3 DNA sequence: TGTGCCAGCAGCCTGCAGGGGGGCGTTAGCTACGAGCAGTACTTC.

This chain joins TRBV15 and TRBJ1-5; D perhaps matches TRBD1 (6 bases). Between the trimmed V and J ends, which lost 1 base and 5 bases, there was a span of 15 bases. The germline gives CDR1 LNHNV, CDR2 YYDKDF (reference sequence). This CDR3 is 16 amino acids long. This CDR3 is CATSRVSTGADQPQHF. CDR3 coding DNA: TGTGCCACCAGCAGAGTATCGACAGGAGCCGATCAGCCCCAGCATTTT.